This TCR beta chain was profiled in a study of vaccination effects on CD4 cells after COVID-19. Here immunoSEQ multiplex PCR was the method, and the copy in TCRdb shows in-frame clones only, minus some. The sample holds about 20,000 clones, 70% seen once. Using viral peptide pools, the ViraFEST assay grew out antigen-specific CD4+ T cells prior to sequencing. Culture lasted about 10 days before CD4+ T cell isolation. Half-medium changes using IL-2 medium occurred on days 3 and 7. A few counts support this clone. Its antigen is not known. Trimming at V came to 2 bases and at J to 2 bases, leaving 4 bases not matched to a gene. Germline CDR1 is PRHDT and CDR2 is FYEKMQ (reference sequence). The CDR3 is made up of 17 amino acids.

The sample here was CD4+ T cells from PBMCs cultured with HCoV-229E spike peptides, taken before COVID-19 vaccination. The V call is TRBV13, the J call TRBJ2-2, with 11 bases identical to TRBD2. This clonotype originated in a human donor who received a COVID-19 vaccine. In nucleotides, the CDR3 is TGTGCCAGCAGCTTAAGAACTAGCGGGAGCAACACCGGGGAGCTGTTTTTT. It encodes CASSLRTSGSNTGELFF.